What follows are 3 T cell receptor beta chains derived from one specimen sequenced in a study of graft-versus-host responses after intestinal transplantation (dated by TCRdb to the early 2020s). The antigens these receptors bind are not known. Reading the label with the study, this specimen's time point is: cells obtained before transplantation from donor or recipient. Library creation used the immunoSEQ multiplex PCR assay. TCRdb mirrors the immuneACCESS table, restricted to in-frame sequences. Some clones are absent from its copies; in checked studies, under half trace to an unresolved V gene, and the reason for the others is unknown. The table for this sample lists tens of thousands of clones; about 88% of them were counted only once. Approximately 0.28% of the sample is taken by the ten largest. The sequences come from unstimulated CD4+ T cells sorted from spleen or lymph node cells, collected before transplant. Every receptor here comes from a human donor who was the organ donor for an intestinal transplant.

This clone was seen more than once but under ten times. The chain employs TRBV29-1 and TRBJ1-5; 12 bases map to TRBD1. The germline gives CDR1 SQVTM, CDR2 ANQGSEA. V was pared by 4 bases and J by 7 bases, with 8 bases of the junction left unmatched. The CDR3 runs 15 residues. The CDR3 sequence is CSVGGQGARKQPQHF. CDR3 nucleotides: TGCAGCGTTGGGGGACAGGGGGCGCGTAAACAGCCCCAGCATTTT. Full variable domain (remainder filled in from reference TRBV29-1 and TRBJ1-5): SAVISQKPSRDICQRGTSLTIQCQVDSQVTMMFWYRQQPGQSLTLIATANQGSEATYESGFVIDKFPISRPNLTFSTLTVSNMSPEDSSIYLCSVGGQGARKQPQHFGDGTRLSIL.

The chain couples TRBV5-1 to TRBJ2-1; TRBD1 matches 7 bases. Germline V gene lookup returns CDR1 SGHRS and CDR2 YFSETQ. The J segment lost 8 bases and the V segment lost 7 bases, leaving 21 bases of the junction unmatched. The length of the CDR3 is 17 residues. CDR3 DNA: TGCGCCAGCCGCCGTGATGCCCCCCAGGGGGTCTTGGATGAGCAGTTCTTC. It specifies CASRRDAPQGVLDEQFF.

The chain is built from TRBV7-9 and TRBJ2-1; 11 bases align to TRBD2. The CDR3 runs to 15 residues. V dropped 5 bases and J dropped 2; count of bases not matched to a gene: 2. The V gene's germline CDR1 is SEHNR and CDR2 FQNEAQ (reference sequence). Here the CDR3 DNA reads TGTGCCAGCAGCCGTAGCGGGAGGGCCTACAATGAGCAGTTCTTC. It yields the protein CASSRSGRAYNEQFF.